A single sample is the source of the 18 T cell receptor beta chains below, sequenced in a study of blood T cell repertoires in COVID-19. Sequenced by immunoSEQ multiplex PCR; TCRdb stores in-frame clones only, minus some. Of about 350,000 clones detected, roughly nine tenths appear once; the ten largest clones hold around 4%. Sequencing was done on a sample of peripheral blood. All receptors derive from a woman aged 55-69 years with COVID-19, enrolled during active disease.

This chain joins TRBV18 and TRBJ1-4; 7 bases line up with TRBD1. The CDR3 totals 14 residues. Trimming cost V 5 bases and J 4 bases; bases outside gene matches: 4. Germline V lookup: CDR1 KGHSH, CDR2 LQKENI. CDR3 amino acids: CASSGQARNEKLFF. In nucleotides, the CDR3 is TGTGCCAGCTCAGGACAGGCTCGTAATGAAAAACTGTTTTTT. The variable domain in full, completed from reference TRBV18 and TRBJ1-4, reads NAGVMQNPRHLVRRRGQEARLRCSPMKGHSHVYWYRQLPEEGLKFMVYLQKENIIDESGMPKERFSAEFPKEGPSILRIQQVVRGDSAAYFCASSGQARNEKLFFGSGTQLSVL.

V and J are TRBV27 and TRBJ1-1; 7 bases are a match to TRBD1. V was pared by 6 bases and J by 4 bases, with 11 bases of the junction left unmatched. CDR3 length: 15 residues. Germline values: CDR1 MNHEY, CDR2 SMNVEV (reference sequence). As DNA, the CDR3 is TGTGCCAGCAGCCCTGCACAGGGGCGTGGCACTGAAGCTTTCTTT. Its translation: CASSPAQGRGTEAFF.

This clone was seen a single time. V gene TRBV18 combines with J gene TRBJ2-2; 8 bases align to TRBD2. This CDR3 is 16 amino acids long. J was trimmed by 2 bases and V by 6 bases; bases with no gene match: 8. Germline V CDR1 and CDR2: KGHSH, LQKENI. The DNA of the CDR3 is TGTGCCAGCTCCCACGGGGGGGGGTACAACACCGGGGAGCTGTTTTTT. As protein: CASSHGGGYNTGELFF.

The chain links TRBV5-1 to TRBJ2-3; D gene unclear. Looked up from germline, CDR1 is SGHRS and CDR2 is YFSETQ. Trimming pared 0 bases from V and 2 bases from J, leaving 7 bases between. The CDR3 contains 14 residues. CDR3 amino acids: CASSLADFTDTQYF. The CDR3 DNA reads as TGCGCCAGCAGCTTGGCCGACTTCACAGATACGCAGTATTTT.

The J gene is TRBJ1-1, the V gene TRBV5-6; tentatively, D is TRBD1 (6 bases). CDR3 length: 14 amino acids. Trimming removed 4 bases from V and 1 base from J, with 11 bases in between. CDR1 and CDR2 from the germline V gene are SGHDT and YYEEEE. CDR3 amino acids: CASSPGHWNTEAFF. The CDR3 DNA sequence: TGTGCCAGCAGCCCGGGACACTGGAACACTGAAGCTTTCTTT.

The chain has TRBV7-3 and TRBJ2-1; tentatively, D is TRBD1 (5 bases). V was cut by 0 bases and J by 8 bases, with 17 bases left in between. The CDR3 runs 16 residues. The germline CDR1 and CDR2 sequences are SGHTA and FQGTGA. DNA of the CDR3: TGTGCCAGCAGCTTAACGTCAGGGTTGGGAAGCGATGAGCAGTTCTTC. Encoded protein: CASSLTSGLGSDEQFF. The whole variable domain, remainder taken from reference TRBV7-3 and TRBJ2-1, is GAGVSQTPSNKVTEKGKYVELRCDPISGHTALYWYRQSLGQGPEFLIYFQGTGAADDSGLPNDRFFAVRPEGSVSTLKIQRTERGDSAVYLCASSLTSGLGSDEQFFGPGTRLTVL.

This chain joins TRBV3-1 (or the pseudogene TRBV3-2) and TRBJ2-7, with D maybe TRBD2 (6 bases). This CDR3 is built from 15 residues. V was clipped by 0 bases and J by 2 bases, with 11 bases between them. Germline V gene data show CDR1 as LGHDT and CDR2 as YNNKEL (reference sequence). CDR3 nucleotide sequence: TGTGCCAGCAGCCAAGATATCGGGGGACCCTACGAGCAGTACTTC. Protein: CASSQDIGGPYEQYF.

This chain uses TRBV21-1 with TRBJ1-2. TRBV21-1 is recorded as a pseudogene. The CDR3 extends over 14 amino acids. For the CDR3, the DNA is TGTGCCAGCAGCAAAGCTTTTAGCGACTATGGCTACACCTTC. Translated: CASSKAFSDYGYTF.

The genes are TRBV28 and TRBJ2-2; the match to TRBD1 covers 8 bases. CDR1 is MDHEN, CDR2 SYDVKM, per germline. V shed 6 bases, J shed 1 base, and the junction held 7 bases outside the gene matches. CDR3 length: 16 amino acids. CDR3 residues: CASREATGGNTGELFF. The CDR3 DNA sequence: TGTGCCAGCAGGGAAGCTACAGGGGGGAACACCGGGGAGCTGTTTTTT.

The CDR3 sequence: CASRSGSSTDTQYF. The CDR3 DNA reads as TGTGCCAGCAGAAGCGGGAGCAGCACAGATACGCAGTATTTT. The V gene is TRBV6-5, the J gene TRBJ2-3, with TRBD2 matching 8 bases. The trim removed 6 bases at V and 0 bases at J, leaving 2 bases unmatched. CDR3 length: 14 amino acids. Per germline, CDR1 MNHEY and CDR2 SVGAGI.

V gene TRBV5-1 combines with J gene TRBJ2-7, with D maybe TRBD1 (6 bases). The germline V and J ends were trimmed by 3 bases and 2 bases, with 15 bases remaining between them. From germline, CDR1 is SGHRS and CDR2 YFSETQ. The CDR3 contains 15 residues. The CDR3 DNA is TGCGCCAGCAGCTGGACCCCGGACAGAGCCTACGAGCAGTACTTC. Translated, it gives CASSWTPDRAYEQYF.

The rearrangement links TRBV28 to TRBJ2-3, with 8 positions matching TRBD1. The CDR3 is made up of 15 amino acids. J gave up 0 bases and V 2 bases, and 1 base lay outside the gene matches. Germline CDR1 reads MDHEN; CDR2 reads SYDVKM. The CDR3 bases are TGTGCCAGCAGTTTACAGGGGGCTAGCACAGATACGCAGTATTTT. Its translation is CASSLQGASTDTQYF.

V is TRBV29-1 and J is TRBJ2-5; TRBD2 agrees at 7 bases. The germline gives CDR1 SQVTM, CDR2 ANQGSEA. V shed 5 bases, J shed 0 bases, and the junction held 6 bases outside the gene matches. The CDR3 contains 14 residues. CDR3 nucleotide sequence: TGCAGCGTTCGAGCGGGGCTTCACCAAGAGACCCAGTACTTC. It encodes CSVRAGLHQETQYF. The full variable domain, rest sourced from reference TRBV29-1 and TRBJ2-5, is SAVISQKPSRDICQRGTSLTIQCQVDSQVTMMFWYRQQPGQSLTLIATANQGSEATYESGFVIDKFPISRPNLTFSTLTVSNMSPEDSSIYLCSVRAGLHQETQYFGPGTRLLVL.

The chain links TRBV3-1 (or the pseudogene TRBV3-2) to TRBJ1-2; D perhaps matches TRBD1 (6 bases). The CDR3 extends over 12 amino acids. Germline values: CDR1 LGHDT, CDR2 YNNKEL (reference sequence). Trimming stripped 5 bases from V and 6 bases from J, with 10 bases between. CDR3 sequence reads: CASSIYRDGYTF. In nucleotides, the CDR3 is TGTGCCAGCAGCATATACAGGGATGGCTACACCTTC.

The chain is built from TRBV4-2 and TRBJ2-2; TRBD1 agrees at 9 bases. CDR3 length: 18 residues. The germline V gene encodes CDR1 LGHNA and CDR2 YNFKEQ. J was trimmed by 5 bases and V by 1 base; bases with no gene match: 11. CDR3 nucleotide sequence: TGTGCCAGCAGCCAAGGGGGGATGGACAGGGGTGGGACCGGGGAGCTGTTTTTT. As protein: CASSQGGMDRGGTGELFF.

The CDR3 region is CASSNNLNTEAFF. The CDR3 DNA sequence: TGTGCCAGTAGTAATAATCTGAACACTGAAGCTTTCTTT. The chain is built from TRBV19 and TRBJ1-1; D ambiguous. Trimming took 4 bases from V and 0 from J, leaving 6 bases between them. The CDR3 is 13 amino acids. Germline V gene lookup returns CDR1 LNHDA and CDR2 SQIVND (reference sequence).

The chain links TRBV7-2 to TRBJ2-3; D perhaps matches TRBD2 (6 bases). Germline V gene lookup returns CDR1 SGHTA and CDR2 FQGNSA. Trimming left V 8 bases short and J 3 bases short, with 18 bases between. This CDR3 contains 15 residues. Here the CDR3 reads CASRIAGRKTDTQYF. The DNA for the CDR3 is TGTGCCAGCCGGATTGCGGGGCGGAAGACAGATACGCAGTATTTT.

This chain uses TRBV6-5 with TRBJ2-1, with TRBD1 identical over 7 bases. Germline trimming cut 2 bases from V and 6 bases from J; bases unmatched to any gene: 1. This CDR3 comprises 13 residues. Germline lookup yields CDR1 MNHEY and CDR2 SVGAGI. The CDR3 is CASSYAGGNEQFF. In DNA, the CDR3 is TGTGCCAGCAGTTACGCAGGGGGCAATGAGCAGTTCTTC.